This T cell receptor (beta chain) is from a study of human T cells and chemical hapten exposure. A word on this clonotype: This may come from a read error, since a much larger clone is one base off.

Germline V gives CDR1 DFQATT, CDR2 SNEGSKA (reference sequence). Trimming took off 2 bases at V and 3 bases at J, with 14 bases between the two ends. The CDR3 spans 14 residues. TCRdb used MiXCR to reprocess the RACE reads, holding one entry per CDR3 protein. The sample contains approximately 52,000 distinct CDR3 sequences, 8% to 13% of which appear only once. The time point here: patch test 1, 2 weeks after DPC sensitization. Treatment of the sample: therapeutic diphenylcyclopropenone sensitization with weekly scalp DPC. The starting material, unfractionated whole blood, was used for total RNA extraction.

The sequence was obtained from a woman in her forties with alopecia areata. Some clones in this sample may be carry-over from other donors' samples. The chain uses TRBV20-1 and TRBJ2-7; D is possibly TRBD1 or TRBD2 (5 bases each). Sequenced material: whole blood, taken in connection with sensitization to the hapten diphenylcyclopropenone (DPC). The CDR3 is CSARSGTFNYEQYF. The CDR3 DNA reads as TGCAGTGCTAGATCCGGGACGTTCAACTACGAGCAGTACTTC.